A selection of T cell receptor beta chains follows, all from one sample in a study of T cell repertoires in cytomegalovirus infection. TCRdb re-called the reads through MiXCR, storing one row per CDR3 protein. This repertoire shows approximately 700,000 distinct CDR3 sequences, 35% to 45% found once; its top ten account for around 3%. Sequencing was carried out using PBMCs. The origin of the receptors is a human donor in good health (CMV status not recorded). Some clones in this sample may be carry-over from other donors' samples. Both conserved end residues are part of each CDR3. The D gene is left open where the match is weak. The listing skips clone size in some rows; elsewhere it reads once, few, many or a size class.

CDR3 protein: CASGGTSGQYF
CDR3 DNA: TGTGCCAGCGGGGGGACTAGCGGGCAGTACTTC
V gene: TRBV7-6
J gene: TRBJ2-7
D gene: TRBD2
clone size: NA

CDR3 protein: CASSGTVRGSDNQPQHF
CDR3 DNA: TGTGCCAGCAGTGGGACCGTTAGGGGTTCGGACAATCAGCCCCAGCATTTT
V gene: TRBV27
J gene: TRBJ1-5
D gene: NA
clone size: NA

CDR3 protein: CASSRLAGAGELFF
CDR3 DNA: TGTGCCAGCTCCCGACTAGCGGGAGCCGGGGAGCTGTTTTTT
V gene: TRBV7-2
J gene: TRBJ2-2
D gene: TRBD2
clone size: many

CDR3 protein: CASSQSGTSGFYNEQFF
CDR3 DNA: TGTGCCAGCAGCCAATCGGGGACTAGCGGTTTTTACAATGAGCAGTTCTTC
V gene: TRBV4-2
J gene: TRBJ2-1
D gene: TRBD2
clone size: NA

CDR3 protein: CASSIVRQLNTEAFF
CDR3 DNA: TGTGCCAGTAGTATTGTTCGACAATTGAACACTGAAGCTTTCTTT
V gene: TRBV19
J gene: TRBJ1-1
D gene: NA
clone size: few

CDR3 protein: CASSYISLTDTQYF
CDR3 DNA: TGTGCCAGCAGCTACATCAGCCTAACAGATACGCAGTATTTT
V gene: TRBV7-9
J gene: TRBJ2-3
D gene: NA
clone size: NA

CDR3 protein: CASSLAHALRVHEQYF
CDR3 DNA: TGTGCCAGCAGCTTAGCGCATGCACTAAGGGTTCACGAGCAGTACTTC
V gene: TRBV7-9
J gene: TRBJ2-7
D gene: NA
clone size: NA

CDR3 protein: CASSDSRGHNQPQHF
CDR3 DNA: TGTGCCAGCAGTGACTCGAGGGGCCACAATCAGCCCCAGCATTTT
V gene: TRBV6-4
J gene: TRBJ1-5
D gene: NA
clone size: NA

CDR3 protein: CASSRDRGINTF
CDR3 DNA: TGCGCCAGCAGCCGGGACAGGGGAATAAACACCTTC
V gene: TRBV5-1
J gene: TRBJ1-2
D gene: TRBD1
clone size: NA

CDR3 protein: CASSLTSELAKNIQYF
CDR3 DNA: TGTGCCAGCAGCCTAACTAGCGAGTTAGCCAAAAACATTCAGTACTTC
V gene: TRBV5-6
J gene: TRBJ2-4
D gene: TRBD2
clone size: NA

CDR3 protein: CATRPGTANTGELFF
CDR3 DNA: TGTGCCACCAGACCCGGGACAGCGAACACCGGGGAGCTGTTTTTT
V gene: TRBV28
J gene: TRBJ2-2
D gene: TRBD1
clone size: NA

CDR3 protein: CASNPAGGGEQFF
CDR3 DNA: TGTGCCAGCAATCCAGCGGGGGGAGGTGAGCAGTTCTTC
V gene: TRBV12-3/TRBV12-4
J gene: TRBJ2-1
D gene: TRBD2
clone size: NA

CDR3 protein: CSARAGGNQGTQYF
CDR3 DNA: TGCAGTGCTAGAGCCGGGGGGAACCAAGGTACGCAGTATTTT
V gene: TRBV20-1
J gene: TRBJ2-3
D gene: TRBD2
clone size: NA

CDR3 protein: CASSLGSGFQHQPQHF
CDR3 DNA: TGTGCCAGCAGCTTAGGGTCTGGGTTCCAACATCAGCCCCAGCATTTT
V gene: TRBV7-2
J gene: TRBJ1-5
D gene: NA
clone size: many

CDR3 protein: CASSLGRDTPLGEAFF
CDR3 DNA: TGTGCCAGCAGTTTAGGACGGGACACCCCTTTAGGTGAAGCTTTCTTT
V gene: TRBV12-3/TRBV12-4
J gene: TRBJ1-1
D gene: NA
clone size: many

CDR3 protein: CASSLWAGGQWTQYF
CDR3 DNA: TGTGCCAGCAGCCTATGGGCAGGGGGGCAGTGGACCCAGTACTTC
V gene: TRBV4-2
J gene: TRBJ2-5
D gene: NA
clone size: NA

CDR3 protein: CASSLSGQGGAEAFF
CDR3 DNA: TGTGCCAGCAGCCTATCGGGACAGGGGGGAGCTGAAGCTTTCTTT
V gene: TRBV6-5
J gene: TRBJ1-1
D gene: TRBD1
clone size: few

CDR3 protein: CASSLVGGGAPYEQYF
CDR3 DNA: TGTGCCAGCAGCTTAGTTGGGGGGGGGGCCCCCTACGAGCAGTACTTC
V gene: TRBV7-2
J gene: TRBJ2-7
D gene: NA
clone size: few

CDR3 protein: CASSLVVSARESNEQFF
CDR3 DNA: TGTGCCAGCAGCTTAGTGGTGTCGGCCAGGGAGAGCAATGAGCAGTTCTTC
V gene: TRBV11-2
J gene: TRBJ2-1
D gene: NA
clone size: NA

CDR3 protein: CAGSLPLTTGLGTSGRAGTDTQYF
CDR3 DNA: TGTGCCGGCAGCTTACCCCTGACGACAGGGCTAGGGACTAGCGGGAGGGCTGGCACAGATACGCAGTATTTT
V gene: TRBV11-2
J gene: TRBJ2-3
D gene: TRBD2
clone size: NA

CDR3 protein: CASSQLQGEDQPQHF
CDR3 DNA: TGTGCCAGCAGCCAACTTCAGGGGGAGGATCAGCCCCAGCATTTT
V gene: TRBV6-6
J gene: TRBJ1-5
D gene: TRBD1
clone size: few

CDR3 protein: CASSTDREGTGELFF
CDR3 DNA: TGTGCCAGTAGTACGGACAGGGAGGGAACCGGGGAGCTGTTTTTT
V gene: TRBV19
J gene: TRBJ2-2
D gene: NA
clone size: NA

CDR3 protein: CASSDGVTGELFF
CDR3 DNA: TGTGCCAGCAGTGACGGGGTCACCGGGGAGCTGTTTTTT
V gene: TRBV6-4
J gene: TRBJ2-2
D gene: NA
clone size: many

CDR3 protein: CASSTRDRRYF
CDR3 DNA: TGTGCCAGCAGTACCCGGGACAGGAGGTACTTC
V gene: TRBV5-8
J gene: TRBJ2-7
D gene: TRBD1
clone size: few

CDR3 protein: CASSLQGSQWTQYF
CDR3 DNA: TGTGCCAGCAGCTTACAGGGCAGCCAGTGGACCCAGTACTTC
V gene: TRBV7-6
J gene: TRBJ2-5
D gene: NA
clone size: NA

CDR3 protein: CASRILGGNTEAFF
CDR3 DNA: TGTGCCAGCAGGATACTGGGAGGGAACACTGAAGCTTTCTTT
V gene: TRBV6-1
J gene: TRBJ1-1
D gene: NA
clone size: NA

CDR3 protein: CASSSQAAINSPLHF
CDR3 DNA: TGTGCCAGCAGCTCCCAGGCCGCCATCAATTCACCCCTCCACTTT
V gene: TRBV7-9
J gene: TRBJ1-6
D gene: NA
clone size: NA

CDR3 protein: CASSPPDRVSYGYTF
CDR3 DNA: TGTGCCAGCAGTCCACCCGACAGGGTATCTTATGGCTACACCTTC
V gene: TRBV28
J gene: TRBJ1-2
D gene: TRBD1
clone size: few

CDR3 protein: CASSGKVRGEQYF
CDR3 DNA: TGTGCCAGCAGTGGAAAGGTCCGCGGCGAGCAGTACTTC
V gene: TRBV27
J gene: TRBJ2-7
D gene: NA
clone size: NA

CDR3 protein: CASPPPDRGRMNTEAFF
CDR3 DNA: TGTGCCAGCCCCCCCCCAGACAGGGGGCGTATGAACACTGAAGCTTTCTTT
V gene: TRBV6-6
J gene: TRBJ1-1
D gene: TRBD1
clone size: NA

CDR3 protein: CASIKDLNNEQFF
CDR3 DNA: TGTGCCAGCATCAAAGACCTAAACAATGAGCAGTTCTTC
V gene: TRBV7-2
J gene: TRBJ2-1
D gene: NA
clone size: NA